The source of this T cell receptor beta chain is a study of T cell changes during pregnancy in multiple sclerosis. TCRdb's table, derived via immunoSEQ multiplex PCR, lists solely in-frame clones and lacks some. This sample yields about 80,000 clones, of which 92% are seen a single time; more than 1.4% belongs to the top ten. The sequencing used peripheral blood, collected before pregnancy. This clonotype was obtained from a female donor with multiple sclerosis, enrolled in a pregnancy study.

The CDR3 coding sequence is TGTGCCATCAGTGAGTCTGGACTAGGCTTTGGCAATGAGCAGTTCTTC. This encodes CAISESGLGFGNEQFF. This chain uses TRBV10-3 with TRBJ2-1; 7 nucleotides line up with TRBD2. Per the germline V gene, CDR1 is ENHRY and CDR2 is SYGVKD. The CDR3 covers 16 residues. Trimming removed 0 bases from V and 6 bases from J; junction bases left unmatched: 8.